Listed below are T cell receptor beta chains from one sample, sequenced in a study of cytomegalovirus exposure and HLA in healthy donors. Produced via immunoSEQ multiplex PCR; TCRdb's table is partial and in-frame only. Of over 75,000 clones in the sample, roughly 85% are singletons; the top ten hold 5.5% to 7.5%. Input material: PBMCs. These receptors all stem from a female donor in good health and CMV-seronegative. Both conserved end residues are part of each CDR3. D genes are given only for firm matches. A row's size may be missing; if present it is once, few, many or a size class.

clone_size d_call j_call v_call cdr3_aa cdr3_nt
NA TRBD1 TRBJ1-1 TRBV6-5 CASSMGNRGGTEAFF TGTGCCAGCAGTATGGGTAACAGGGGAGGTACTGAAGCTTTCTTT
NA NA TRBJ1-5 TRBV30 CAWSVRSPGGRNQPQHF TGTGCCTGGAGTGTACGGTCCCCCGGGGGGCGAAATCAGCCCCAGCATTTT
NA NA TRBJ2-7 TRBV28 CASSLTGLVYEQYF TGTGCCAGCAGTTTAACCGGACTGGTCTACGAGCAGTACTTC
NA TRBD2 TRBJ2-5 TRBV6-5 CASSSSGVRETQYF TGTGCCAGCAGTTCTAGCGGGGTGAGAGAGACCCAGTACTTC
NA NA TRBJ1-2 TRBV2 CASSRRGEGYTF TGTGCCAGCAGCCGCAGGGGAGAAGGCTACACCTTC
NA NA TRBJ2-7 TRBV21-1 CASSKAGSPAGVEQYF TGTGCCAGCAGCAAAGCGGGGTCGCCAGCGGGAGTCGAACAGTACTTC
NA TRBD1 TRBJ2-7 TRBV7-9 CASSFGTGVSYEQYF TGTGCCAGCAGCTTTGGGACAGGGGTTTCCTACGAGCAGTACTTC
NA TRBD2 TRBJ2-2 TRBV4-3 CASSQGGGPGELFF TGCGCCAGCAGCCAAGGCGGGGGGCCGGGGGAGCTGTTTTTT
NA NA TRBJ2-3 TRBV10-1 CASKERTSDTQYF TGCGCCAGCAAGGAACGGACATCAGATACGCAGTATTTT
NA TRBD1 TRBJ2-7 TRBV6-6 CASSLRDRAYEQYF TGTGCCAGCAGTCTCCGGGACAGGGCCTACGAGCAGTACTTC
NA NA TRBJ1-1 TRBV27 CASSLTWTAEAFF TGTGCCAGCAGTTTAACCTGGACAGCAGAAGCTTTCTTT
NA NA TRBJ1-4 TRBV6-1 CASSPDGNEKLFF TGTGCCAGCAGCCCTGACGGGAATGAAAAACTGTTTTTT
once NA TRBJ2-7 TRBV5-1 CASSPGGTSSYEQYF TGCGCCAGCAGCCCTGGTGGTACAAGCTCCTACGAGCAGTACTTC
once NA TRBJ2-7 TRBV2 CASSESGFREQYF TGTGCCAGCAGTGAATCGGGGTTCCGCGAGCAGTACTTC
NA NA TRBJ2-2 TRBV6-5 CASSLGDWGGGELFF TGTGCCAGCAGTTTAGGGGACTGGGGCGGCGGGGAGCTGTTTTTT
NA TRBD1 TRBJ1-1 TRBV18 CASSPQYETGGQRAFF TGTGCCAGCTCACCACAATACGAGACAGGGGGCCAGAGGGCTTTCTTT
NA TRBD1 TRBJ1-2 TRBV6-5 CASSATGRGYTF TGTGCCAGCAGCGCGACAGGGAGAGGCTACACCTTC
once TRBD2 TRBJ2-3 TRBV28 CASKGGREGTDTQYF TGTGCCAGCAAAGGGGGGCGGGAGGGGACAGATACGCAGTATTTT
NA NA TRBJ1-2 TRBV6-1 CASILDYGYTF TGTGCCAGCATCTTAGACTATGGCTACACCTTC
NA NA TRBJ2-2 TRBV29-1 CSGGDLAGTGELFF TGCAGCGGGGGGGACCTCGCCGGCACCGGGGAGCTGTTTTTT
NA TRBD1 TRBJ2-7 TRBV28 CASNSGTGNYEQYF TGTGCCAGCAATTCAGGGACAGGGAACTACGAGCAGTACTTC
NA NA TRBJ1-1 TRBV28 CASSFLGTTKALAEAFF TGTGCCAGCAGTTTTTTGGGGACAACCAAGGCGCTCGCTGAAGCTTTCTTT
few TRBD2 TRBJ2-1 TRBV6-6 CASSLSGRASVEQFF TGTGCCAGCAGTCTAAGCGGGAGGGCCTCGGTTGAGCAGTTCTTC
NA NA TRBJ2-5 TRBV28 CASIGPGEETQYF TGTGCCAGCATAGGGCCGGGGGAAGAGACCCAGTACTTC
once NA TRBJ1-1 TRBV14 CASSRVSRFFF TGTGCCAGCAGCCGGGTATCGAGGTTTTTTTTT
NA NA TRBJ2-3 TRBV5-3 CARSLCRVAGSTDTQYF TGTGCCAGAAGCCTATGTAGGGTGGCGGGGAGCACAGATACGCAGTATTTT
NA NA TRBJ2-1 TRBV7-9 CASSLGLVVPYNEQFF TGTGCCAGCAGCTTAGGACTAGTCGTCCCCTACAATGAGCAGTTCTTC
NA TRBD2 TRBJ2-1 TRBV20-1 CSGGTSNEQFF TGCAGTGGTGGGACTAGCAATGAGCAGTTCTTC
NA TRBD1 TRBJ2-7 TRBV15 CATSRPGTGTSYEQYF TGTGCCACCAGCAGACCTGGGACAGGGACTTCCTACGAGCAGTACTTC
NA NA TRBJ2-7 TRBV4-1 CASSQEATGISEQYF TGCGCCAGCAGCCAAGAGGCAACAGGGATCTCCGAGCAGTACTTC
NA NA TRBJ1-1 TRBV6-5 CASSYGGNTEAFF TGTGCCAGCAGTTACGGAGGGAACACTGAAGCTTTCTTT
NA NA TRBJ2-2 TRBV4-3 CASSPQGGVAGELFF TGCGCCAGCAGCCCCCAGGGCGGGGTCGCCGGGGAGCTGTTTTTT
NA TRBD1 TRBJ1-2 TRBV7-3 CASSRKGTAGYTF TGTGCCAGCAGCCGAAAAGGGACAGCCGGCTACACCTTC
NA NA TRBJ1-1 TRBV6-6 CASSYNSNTEAFF TGTGCCAGCAGTTACAACTCGAACACTGAAGCTTTCTTT
few TRBD1 TRBJ1-2 TRBV27 CASRSQGINYGYTF TGTGCCAGCAGATCACAGGGGATTAACTATGGCTACACCTTC
few NA TRBJ2-3 TRBV19 CASSMDRSTDTQYF TGTGCCAGTAGTATGGACAGAAGCACAGATACGCAGTATTTT
few TRBD1 TRBJ2-3 TRBV5-1 CASSLEGQPADTQYF TGCGCCAGCAGCTTGGAGGGACAGCCTGCAGATACGCAGTATTTT
NA TRBD1 TRBJ2-5 TRBV30 CAWSGLTGPQETQYF TGTGCCTGGAGTGGGCTGACAGGGCCCCAAGAGACCCAGTACTTC
NA NA TRBJ1-2 TRBV23-1 CASSQSNRVPPSAGYTF TGCGCCAGCAGTCAATCGAACAGGGTTCCCCCCAGTGCTGGCTACACCTTC
NA NA TRBJ1-2 TRBV30 CAWSRSNYGYTF TGTGCCTGGTCCAGGTCGAACTATGGCTACACCTTC
once TRBD2 TRBJ2-1 TRBV4-1 CASSETSGPYNEQFF TGCGCCAGCAGTGAGACTAGCGGCCCCTACAATGAGCAGTTCTTC
once TRBD1 TRBJ1-5 TRBV19 CASSRDRGNQPQHF TGTGCCAGTAGTCGGGACAGGGGGAATCAGCCCCAGCATTTT